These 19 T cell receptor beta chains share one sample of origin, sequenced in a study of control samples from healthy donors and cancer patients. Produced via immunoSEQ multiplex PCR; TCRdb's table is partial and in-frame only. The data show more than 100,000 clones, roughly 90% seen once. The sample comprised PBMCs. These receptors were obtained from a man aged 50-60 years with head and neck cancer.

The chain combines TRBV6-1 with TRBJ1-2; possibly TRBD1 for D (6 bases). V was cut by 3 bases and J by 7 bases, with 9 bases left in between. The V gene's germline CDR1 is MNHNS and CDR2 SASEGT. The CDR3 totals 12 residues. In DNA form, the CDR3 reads TGTGCCAGCAGTGAGGGGGCGGGTGGCTACACCTTC. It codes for CASSEGAGGYTF.

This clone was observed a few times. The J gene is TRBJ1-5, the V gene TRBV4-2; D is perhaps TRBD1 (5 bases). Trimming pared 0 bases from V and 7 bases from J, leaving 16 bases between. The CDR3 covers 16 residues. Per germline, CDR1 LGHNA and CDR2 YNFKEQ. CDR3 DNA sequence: TGTGCCAGCAGCCAAGATGGACATGTTGCGGGGCAGCCCCAGCATTTT. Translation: CASSQDGHVAGQPQHF.

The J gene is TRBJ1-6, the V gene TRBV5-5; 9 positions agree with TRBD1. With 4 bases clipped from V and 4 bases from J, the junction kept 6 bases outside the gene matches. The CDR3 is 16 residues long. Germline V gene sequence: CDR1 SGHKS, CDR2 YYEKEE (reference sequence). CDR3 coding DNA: TGTGCCAGCAGCGGGGCCGGGACAGGGTATAATTCACCCCTCCACTTT. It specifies CASSGAGTGYNSPLHF.

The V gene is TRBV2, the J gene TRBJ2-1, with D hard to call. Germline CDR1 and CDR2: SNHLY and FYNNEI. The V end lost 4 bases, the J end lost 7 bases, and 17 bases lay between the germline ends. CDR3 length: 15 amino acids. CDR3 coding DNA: TGTGCCAGCAGTGTAACCAGCCGGGTTGGGAATGAGCAGTTCTTC. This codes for CASSVTSRVGNEQFF.

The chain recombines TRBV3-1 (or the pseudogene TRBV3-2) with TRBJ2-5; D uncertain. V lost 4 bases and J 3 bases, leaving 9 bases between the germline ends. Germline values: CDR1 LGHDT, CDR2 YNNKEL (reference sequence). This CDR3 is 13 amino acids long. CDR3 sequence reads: CASSLSAKETQYF. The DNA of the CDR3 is TGTGCCAGCAGCCTGAGTGCTAAAGAGACCCAGTACTTC.

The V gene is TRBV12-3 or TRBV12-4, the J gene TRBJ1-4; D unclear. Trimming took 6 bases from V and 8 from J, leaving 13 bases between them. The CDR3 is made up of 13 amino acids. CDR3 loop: CASRPWEREKLFF. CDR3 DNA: TGTGCCAGCAGACCATGGGAGAGGGAAAAACTGTTTTTT.

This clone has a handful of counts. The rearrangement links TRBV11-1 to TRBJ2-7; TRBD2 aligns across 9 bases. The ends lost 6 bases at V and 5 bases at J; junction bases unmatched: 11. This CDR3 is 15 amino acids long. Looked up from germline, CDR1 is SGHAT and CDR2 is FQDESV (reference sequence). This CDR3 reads CASRSGLARSNEQYF. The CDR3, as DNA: TGTGCCAGCAGGTCCGGACTAGCGAGGAGCAACGAGCAGTACTTC.

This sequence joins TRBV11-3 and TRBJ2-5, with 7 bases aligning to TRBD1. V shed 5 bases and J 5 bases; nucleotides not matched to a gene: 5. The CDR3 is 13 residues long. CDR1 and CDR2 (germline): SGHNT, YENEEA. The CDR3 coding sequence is TGTGCCAGCAGCGAGGGACAGATCGAGACCCAGTACTTC. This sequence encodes CASSEGQIETQYF.

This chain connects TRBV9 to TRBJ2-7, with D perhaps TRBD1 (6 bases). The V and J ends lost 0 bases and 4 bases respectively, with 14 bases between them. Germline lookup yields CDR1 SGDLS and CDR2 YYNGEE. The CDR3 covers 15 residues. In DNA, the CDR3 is TGTGCCAGCAGCGTAGGTCTTCTAGGGGGTTACGAGCAGTACTTC. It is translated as CASSVGLLGGYEQYF.

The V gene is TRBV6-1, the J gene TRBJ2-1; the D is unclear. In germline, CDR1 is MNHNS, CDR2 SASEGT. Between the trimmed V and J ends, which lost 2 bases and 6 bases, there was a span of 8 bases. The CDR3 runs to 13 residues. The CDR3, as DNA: TGTGCCAGCAGTGAATCGGGTGGCAATGAGCAGTTCTTC. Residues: CASSESGGNEQFF.

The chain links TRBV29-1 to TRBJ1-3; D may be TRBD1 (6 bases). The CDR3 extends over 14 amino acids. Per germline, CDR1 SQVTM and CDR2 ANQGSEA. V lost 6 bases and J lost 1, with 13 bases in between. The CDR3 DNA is TGCAGCGTAGCCACAGGGAGTTCTGGAAACACCATATATTTT. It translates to CSVATGSSGNTIYF.

The CDR3 loop is CASSEVRLAGVLGELFF. The CDR3 DNA sequence: TGTGCCAGCTCCGAGGTCCGACTAGCGGGAGTTCTCGGGGAGCTGTTTTTT. The gene calls are TRBV5-4 and TRBJ2-2; 12 bases align to TRBD2. This CDR3 spans 17 amino acids. V lost 7 bases to trimming and J lost 7 bases; unmatched junction nucleotides: 14. The germline V gene encodes CDR1 SGHNT and CDR2 YYREEE (reference sequence).

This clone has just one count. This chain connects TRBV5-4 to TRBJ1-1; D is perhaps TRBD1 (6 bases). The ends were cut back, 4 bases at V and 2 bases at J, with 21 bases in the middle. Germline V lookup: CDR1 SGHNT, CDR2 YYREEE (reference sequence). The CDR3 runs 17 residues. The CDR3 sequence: CASSKTGSRGSNTEAFF. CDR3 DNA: TGTGCCAGCAGCAAAACAGGGTCCCGCGGGTCTAACACTGAAGCTTTCTTT.

The CDR3 spells CASSLGGAGGTEAFF. For the CDR3, the DNA is TGTGCCAGCAGCTTAGGAGGGGCCGGAGGGACTGAAGCTTTCTTT. The rearrangement joins TRBV11-2 to TRBJ1-1, with D maybe TRBD1 (5 bases). Germline CDR1 and CDR2: SGHAT and FQNNGV. This CDR3 has 15 residues. The ends were cut back, 1 base at V and 5 bases at J, with 14 bases in the middle.

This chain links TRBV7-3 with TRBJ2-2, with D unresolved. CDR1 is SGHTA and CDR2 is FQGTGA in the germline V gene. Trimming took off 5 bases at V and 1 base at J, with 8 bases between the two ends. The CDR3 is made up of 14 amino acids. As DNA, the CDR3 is TGTGCCAGCAGCGCGAACCGGAACACCGGGGAGCTGTTTTTT. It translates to CASSANRNTGELFF.

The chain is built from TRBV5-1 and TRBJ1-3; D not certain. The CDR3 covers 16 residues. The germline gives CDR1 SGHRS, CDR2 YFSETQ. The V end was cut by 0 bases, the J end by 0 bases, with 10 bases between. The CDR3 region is CASSLDTDTSGNTIYF. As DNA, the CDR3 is TGCGCCAGCAGCTTGGATACGGATACCTCTGGAAACACCATATATTTT.

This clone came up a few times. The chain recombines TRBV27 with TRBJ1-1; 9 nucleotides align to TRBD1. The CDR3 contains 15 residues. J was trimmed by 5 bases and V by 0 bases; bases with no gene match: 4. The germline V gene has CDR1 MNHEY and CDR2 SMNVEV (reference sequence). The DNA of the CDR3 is TGTGCCAGCAGTTTATCTGGGACAGGGTTGACTGAAGCTTTCTTT. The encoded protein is CASSLSGTGLTEAFF.

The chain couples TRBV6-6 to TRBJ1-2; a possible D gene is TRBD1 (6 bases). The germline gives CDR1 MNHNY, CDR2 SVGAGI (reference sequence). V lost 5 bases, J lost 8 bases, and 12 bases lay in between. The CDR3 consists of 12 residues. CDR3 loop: CASSHRVGGYTF. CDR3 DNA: TGTGCCAGCAGTCACAGGGTTGGCGGCTACACCTTC.

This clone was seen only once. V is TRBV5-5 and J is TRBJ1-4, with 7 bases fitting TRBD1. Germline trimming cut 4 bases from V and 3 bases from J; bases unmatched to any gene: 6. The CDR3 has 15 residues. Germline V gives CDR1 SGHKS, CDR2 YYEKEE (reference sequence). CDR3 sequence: CASSVGQVANEKLFF. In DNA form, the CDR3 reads TGTGCCAGCAGCGTAGGACAGGTCGCTAATGAAAAACTGTTTTTT.